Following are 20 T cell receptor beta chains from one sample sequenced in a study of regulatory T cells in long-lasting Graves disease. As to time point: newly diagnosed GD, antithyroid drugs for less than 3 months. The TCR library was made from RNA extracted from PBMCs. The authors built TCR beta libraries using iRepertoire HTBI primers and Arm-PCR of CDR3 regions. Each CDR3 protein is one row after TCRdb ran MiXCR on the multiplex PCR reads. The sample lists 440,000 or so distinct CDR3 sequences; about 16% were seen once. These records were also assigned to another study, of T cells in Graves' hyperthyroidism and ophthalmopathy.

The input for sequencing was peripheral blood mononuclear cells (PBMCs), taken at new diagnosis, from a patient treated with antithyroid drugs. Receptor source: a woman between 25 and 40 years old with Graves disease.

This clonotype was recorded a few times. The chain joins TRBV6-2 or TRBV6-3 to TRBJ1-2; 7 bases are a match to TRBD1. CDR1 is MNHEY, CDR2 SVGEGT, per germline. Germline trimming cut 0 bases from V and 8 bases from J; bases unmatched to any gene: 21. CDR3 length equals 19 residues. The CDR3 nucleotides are TGTGCCAGCAGTTACTCGTTTCGCAGGGGGAGTGAAGTGATCGGGGGCTACACCTTC. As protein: CASSYSFRRGSEVIGGYTF.

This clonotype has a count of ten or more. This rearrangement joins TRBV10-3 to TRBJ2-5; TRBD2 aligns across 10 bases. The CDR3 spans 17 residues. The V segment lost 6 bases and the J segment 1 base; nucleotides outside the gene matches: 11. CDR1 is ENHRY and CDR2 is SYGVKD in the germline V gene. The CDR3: CAIRGGWIAGGQETQYF. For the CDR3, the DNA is TGTGCCATCAGAGGAGGGTGGATAGCGGGAGGCCAAGAGACCCAGTACTTC.

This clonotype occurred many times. The DNA for the CDR3 is TGTGCCAGCAGTCCAGACAGTTACTACGAGCAGTACTTC. It specifies CASSPDSYYEQYF. The chain links TRBV27 to TRBJ2-7; D is perhaps TRBD1 (5 bases). The CDR3 extends over 13 amino acids. The V and J ends lost 5 bases and 3 bases respectively, with 11 bases between them. Germline V gene sequence: CDR1 MNHEY, CDR2 SMNVEV (reference sequence).

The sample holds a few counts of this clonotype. CDR3 sequence reads: CASSPLDRGIHNEQFF. The CDR3, as DNA: TGTGCCAGCAGCCCACTAGACAGGGGCATCCACAATGAGCAGTTCTTC. V usage is TRBV7-9 and J usage is TRBJ2-1; 8 bases line up with TRBD1. The CDR3 consists of 16 residues. J gave up 5 bases and V 5 bases, and 11 bases lay outside the gene matches. CDR1 SEHNR and CDR2 FQNEAQ come from the germline V gene (reference sequence).

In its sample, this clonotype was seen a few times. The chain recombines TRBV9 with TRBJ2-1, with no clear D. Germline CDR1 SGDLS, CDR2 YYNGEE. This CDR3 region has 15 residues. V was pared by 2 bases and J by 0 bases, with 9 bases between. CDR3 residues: CASSVLGSSYNEQFF. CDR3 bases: TGTGCCAGCAGCGTTCTGGGAAGCTCCTACAATGAGCAGTTCTTC.

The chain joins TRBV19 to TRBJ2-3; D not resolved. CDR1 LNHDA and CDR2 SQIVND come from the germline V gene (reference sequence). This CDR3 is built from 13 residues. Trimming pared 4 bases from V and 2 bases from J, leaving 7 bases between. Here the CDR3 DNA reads TGTGCCAGTAGTAACTCCCACACAGATACGCAGTATTTT. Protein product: CASSNSHTDTQYF.

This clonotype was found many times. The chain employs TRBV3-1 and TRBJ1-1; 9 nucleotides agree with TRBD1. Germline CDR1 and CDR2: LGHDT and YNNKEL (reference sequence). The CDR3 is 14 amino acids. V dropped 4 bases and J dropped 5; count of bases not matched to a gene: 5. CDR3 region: CASSRETGGTEAFF. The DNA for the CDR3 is TGTGCCAGCAGCCGCGAGACAGGGGGGACTGAAGCTTTCTTT.

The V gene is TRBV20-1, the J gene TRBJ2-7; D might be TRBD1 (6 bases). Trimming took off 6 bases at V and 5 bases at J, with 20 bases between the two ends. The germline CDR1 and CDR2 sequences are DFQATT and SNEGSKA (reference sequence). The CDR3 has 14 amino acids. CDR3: CSASIKGRGDEQYF. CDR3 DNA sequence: TGCAGTGCGAGCATTAAGGGCAGGGGTGACGAGCAGTACTTC.

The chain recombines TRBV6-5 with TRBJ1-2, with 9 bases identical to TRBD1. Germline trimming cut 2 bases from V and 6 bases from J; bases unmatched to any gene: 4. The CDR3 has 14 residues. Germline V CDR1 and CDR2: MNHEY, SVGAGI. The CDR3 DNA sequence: TGTGCCAGCAGTTACGGGGGACAGGGCAATGGCTACACCTTC. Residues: CASSYGGQGNGYTF.

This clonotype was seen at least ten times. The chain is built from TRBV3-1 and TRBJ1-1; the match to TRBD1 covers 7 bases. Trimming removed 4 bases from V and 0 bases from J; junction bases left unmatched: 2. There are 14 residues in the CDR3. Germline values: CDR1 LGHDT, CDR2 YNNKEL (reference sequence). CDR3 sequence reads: CASSRGQMNTEAFF. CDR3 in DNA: TGTGCCAGCAGCCGGGGACAGATGAACACTGAAGCTTTCTTT.

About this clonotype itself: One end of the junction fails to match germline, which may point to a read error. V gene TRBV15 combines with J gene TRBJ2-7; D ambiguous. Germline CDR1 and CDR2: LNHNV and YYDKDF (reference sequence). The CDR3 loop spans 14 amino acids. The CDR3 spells CTTSRDGSLYEQYF. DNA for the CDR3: TGTACCACCAGCAGAGATGGGTCCCTCTACGAGCAGTACTTC.

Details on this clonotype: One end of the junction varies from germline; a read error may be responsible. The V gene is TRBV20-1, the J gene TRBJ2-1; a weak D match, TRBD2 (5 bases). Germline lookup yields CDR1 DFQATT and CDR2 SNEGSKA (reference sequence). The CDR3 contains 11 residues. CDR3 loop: CSTRLTYEQFF. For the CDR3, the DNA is TGCAGTACTAGATTGACGTATGAGCAGTTCTTC.

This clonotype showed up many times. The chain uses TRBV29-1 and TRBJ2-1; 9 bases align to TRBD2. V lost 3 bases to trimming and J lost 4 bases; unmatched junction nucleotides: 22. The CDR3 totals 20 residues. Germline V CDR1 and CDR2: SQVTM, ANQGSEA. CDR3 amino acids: CSVDDAGLAGSLGVYNEQFF. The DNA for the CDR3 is TGCAGCGTTGACGACGCGGGGCTAGCGGGAAGCCTTGGGGTTTACAATGAGCAGTTCTTC.

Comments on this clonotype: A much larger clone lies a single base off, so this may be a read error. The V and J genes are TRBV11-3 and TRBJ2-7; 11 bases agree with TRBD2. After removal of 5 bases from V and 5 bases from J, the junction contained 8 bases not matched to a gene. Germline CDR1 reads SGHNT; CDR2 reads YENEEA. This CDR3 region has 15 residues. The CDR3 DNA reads TGTGCCAGCAGCCTGCGGGGACTAGCGGCTCACGAGCAGTACTTC. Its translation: CASSLRGLAAHEQYF.

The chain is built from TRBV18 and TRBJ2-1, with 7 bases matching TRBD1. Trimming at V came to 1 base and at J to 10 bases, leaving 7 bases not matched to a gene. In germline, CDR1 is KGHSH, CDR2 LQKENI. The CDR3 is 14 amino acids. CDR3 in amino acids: CASSPLTGSYEQFF. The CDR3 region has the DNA TGTGCCAGCTCACCACTGACAGGGAGCTACGAGCAGTTCTTC.

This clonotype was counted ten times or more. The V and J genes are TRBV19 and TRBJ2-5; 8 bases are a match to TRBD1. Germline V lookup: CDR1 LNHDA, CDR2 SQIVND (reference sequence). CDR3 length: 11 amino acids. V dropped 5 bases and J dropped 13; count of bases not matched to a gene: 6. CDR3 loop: CASSAGDRSYF. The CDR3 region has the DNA TGTGCCAGTAGTGCCGGGGACAGGTCGTACTTC.

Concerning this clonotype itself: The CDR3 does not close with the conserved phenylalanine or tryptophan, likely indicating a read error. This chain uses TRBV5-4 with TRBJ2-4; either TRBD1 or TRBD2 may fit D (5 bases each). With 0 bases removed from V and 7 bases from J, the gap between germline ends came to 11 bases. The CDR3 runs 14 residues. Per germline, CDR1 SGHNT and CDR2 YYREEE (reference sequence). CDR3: CASSLGGVTNIQYI. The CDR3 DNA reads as TGTGCCAGCAGCTTGGGAGGGGTTACGAACATTCAGTACATC.

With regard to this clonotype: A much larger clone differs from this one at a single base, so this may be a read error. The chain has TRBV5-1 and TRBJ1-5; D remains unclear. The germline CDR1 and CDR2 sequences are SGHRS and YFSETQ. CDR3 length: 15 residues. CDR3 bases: TGTGCCAGCAGCCGACACGGCAATAGCAATCAGTCCCAGCATTTT. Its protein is CASSRHGNSNQSQHF.

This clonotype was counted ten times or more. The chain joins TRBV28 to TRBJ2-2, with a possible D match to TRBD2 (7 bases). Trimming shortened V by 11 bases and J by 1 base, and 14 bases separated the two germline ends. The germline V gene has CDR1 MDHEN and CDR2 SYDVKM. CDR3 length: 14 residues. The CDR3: CAGRRGGNTGELFF. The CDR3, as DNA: TGTGCCGGAAGGAGGGGGGGGAACACCGGGGAGCTGTTTTTT.

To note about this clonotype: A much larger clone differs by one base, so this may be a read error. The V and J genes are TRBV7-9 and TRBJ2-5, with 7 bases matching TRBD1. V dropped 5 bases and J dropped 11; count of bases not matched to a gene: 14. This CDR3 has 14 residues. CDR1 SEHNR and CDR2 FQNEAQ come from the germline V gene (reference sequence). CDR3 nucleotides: TGTGCCAGCAGCGACAGGGTCACCTCAAATGAGCAGTACTTC. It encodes CASSDRVTSNEQYF.